This T cell receptor (beta chain) came from a study of identical twins (dated by TCRdb to about 2016). Notes on the research overall: To test whether fetal clonotypes persist, the study used deep sequencing on TCR alpha and beta repertoires from monozygotic twins, unrelated adults of various ages, and cord blood. To rule out contamination, the twin experiments were replicated at different times with different library preparation protocols. The paper as a whole reports these results and caveats: Compared with coincidental sharing between unrelated individuals, out-of-frame TCR alpha sequences shared between twins had an excess of sequences with low generation probability. Invariant T cells such as MAIT and iNKT could partly confound zero-insertion analyses, though diverse VJ usage argued against this for most clonotypes. A weaker excess of twin sharing was found in beta out-of-frame sequences because the signal-to-noise ratio was lowered by fewer shared sequences. In monozygotic twins, recombination models systematically underestimated out-of-frame TCR alpha sharing, but the models matched the sharing seen between unrelated individuals. Fewer insertions were carried by abundant cord blood beta clonotypes, a similar but weaker trend appeared in young adult naive repertoires, and no such trend appeared in memory repertoires. Because the same donors could not be followed over many years, conclusions were based on cross-sectional statistical analysis.

Every donor in the study was a healthy Caucasian. Three pairs of female monozygotic twins, all aged 18 to 29 years, were included in the twin cohort. CD4+ and CD8+ T cell populations were isolated with positive isolation kits from Invitrogen. The library was generated by 5' RACE. Sequenced using an Illumina HiSeq 2000. A universal primer binding site was added through template switching, and the final cDNA carried a unique molecular identifier so that TCR cDNA molecules could be counted accurately. Specific primers in the conserved constant-segment region were used to synthesize first-strand cDNA for the TCR alpha and beta chains. Each cDNA library was double barcoded, with a SMART-Mk sample barcode plus Illumina barcodes, to control for contamination. Two successive PCR steps introduced TruSeq adapter sequences along with Illumina sample barcodes. Sequencing of the TCR alpha and beta cDNA libraries was done on the Illumina HiSeq platform using custom primers. In the source study's methods: MiGEC processed the raw reads to extract unique molecular identifiers, while MiXCR was used to determine the CDR3 positions. For each individual, recombination models were inferred using an EM algorithm with the repgenHMM and IGoR tools. The analysis of shared clonotypes was done with the tcR package in R, with sharing normalized by the product of cloneset sizes. Out-of-frame nonproductive sequences were analyzed to study raw recombination free of thymic and clonal selection effects. TCRdb reanalyzed the raw reads on its own, using fastp at Q25 for trimming and MiXCR for clone calling, and kept in-frame beta chains. CDR3 protein sequences are deduplicated, and each keeps its most common genes and DNA. The V and J calls and clone size are TCRdb's, not the authors'. The table for this sample lists a few hundred thousand distinct CDR3 sequences; approximately 24% of them were counted only once. The top ten constitute roughly 3% of the sample.

CDR1 DFQATT and CDR2 SNEGSKA are derived from the germline V gene (reference sequence). The CDR3 covers 14 residues, taking in both the cysteine and the phenylalanine. The CDR3 DNA has 42 bases and is translated from base 1. Relative to germline, V is 0 bases shorter and J is 5 bases shorter, with 13 bases between their ends. This clonotype was seen more than once but under ten times. It has no known antigen specificity. No per-base quality is available; no much larger clone lies one base away. A further study also used this sample, focusing on T cells expressing NK-cell markers. In that second paper, the authors write: In sorted CD3+CD56+NKG2C+, CD3+CD56+NKG2C- and CD3+CD56-NKG2C+ T-cell subsets from eight donors, TCR beta-chain repertoires were profiled. Seven of the eight sequenced donors were HCMV-seropositive and one was HCMV-seronegative. To restrict sorting to alphabetaTCR-expressing T cells, an anti-gammadeltaTCR antibody was added in several experiments. In 6 or 7 donors, the dominant CD3+CD56+NKG2C+ clonotypes ranked among the top 10 CD8+ clonotypes, making up 1.0-7.0% of CD8+ T cells. Those dominant clonotypes were again the most abundant among CD3+CD56-NKG2C+ cells in a handful of donors, at about 28.3-65%. Whether the expanded NKG2C-expressing T cell clones were specific for HCMV antigens was left unclear. The study sequenced eight donors, all healthy volunteers chosen at random: three men and five women. To determine HCMV serostatus, a commercial ELISA kit was used to detect HCMV-specific IgG in serum. MIGEC handled demultiplexing of the reads and grouping by UMI, while MiTCR was used to assemble and quantify clonotypes. To exclude erroneous sequences, any TCR cDNA sequence not supported by at least two reads was discarded. The tcR package was used for downstream repertoire analysis, and clonotypes were matched across fractions by CDR3 nucleotide sequence plus V segment. VDJmatch was used to annotate antigen specificity against VDJdb, with one amino acid substitution allowed in CDR3.

The receptor was isolated from a woman aged 18-30 years in good health. This sequence uses TRBV20-1 and TRBJ1-2, with the D gene call left open. Sequenced input: CD4+ T cells sorted from blood. Read as DNA, the sequence is TGCAGTGCTAGAGATTCCGGACGGATTTATGGCTACACCTTC. This sequence encodes CSARDSGRIYGYTF.